This T cell receptor (beta chain) was profiled in a study of blood T cell repertoires in COVID-19. In the study overall: The United States, Italy and Spain were the sources of the acute and convalescent COVID-19 samples. From T cells, B-cell-depleted T cells, or PBMCs came the material, which was cDNA or gDNA.

This clone was recorded a few times. As originally analysed: Estimation of nucleated cell counts relied on the amplification of reference gene primers. The repertoire was sequenced with immunoSEQ multiplex PCR; TCRdb's copy has only in-frame clones and lacks some. V, J and clone size reflect that table, while D and trimming were determined from the DNA. The sample gives around 160,000 clones, more than 80% of which show up once; 6.5% to 8.5% is in the top ten. CDR3 length: 11 residues. The V gene lost 9 bases and the J gene lost 2 bases, with 7 bases spanning the gap. Germline CDR1 reads SEHNR; CDR2 reads FQNEAQ (reference sequence).

The chain links TRBV7-9 to TRBJ2-5; possible D gene TRBD2, 5 bases. The clonotype was recovered from a human donor with acute or convalescent COVID-19. The donor label of this sample is uncertain. Sequencing input: peripheral blood. The CDR3 region is CASGLQETQYF. The CDR3 nucleotides are TGTGCCAGTGGACTGCAAGAGACCCAGTACTTC.